A single sample gave rise to the 3 T cell receptor beta chains below, sequenced in a study of shared clonotypes between healthy human individuals. It was CD45RO-negative cells, positively selected for CCR7, that made up naive CD8 cells, with terminally differentiated effector memory CD45RA+ cells excluded. Generated by immunoSEQ multiplex PCR, the TCRdb table keeps only in-frame clones and is missing some. The sample holds hundreds of thousands of clones, 85% to 95% seen once. The sample taken for sequencing was naive CD8+ T cells sorted from blood. The receptors come from a woman in her twenties or thirties in good health.

This chain connects TRBV7-3 to TRBJ2-7, with TRBD2 matching 7 bases. Per the germline V gene, CDR1 is SGHTA and CDR2 is FQGTGA. The CDR3 consists of 15 residues. Losses at the gene ends were 1 base for V and 6 bases for J; bases not matched to a gene: 9. The CDR3, as DNA: TGTGCCAGCAGCTTAAGCTCTGCGGGGGAGGGCGAGCAGTACTTC. Its protein is CASSLSSAGEGEQYF. Looking up the rest from reference TRBV7-3 and TRBJ2-7 gives the full variable domain: GAGVSQTPSNKVTEKGKYVELRCDPISGHTALYWYRQSLGQGPEFLIYFQGTGAADDSGLPNDRFFAVRPEGSVSTLKIQRTERGDSAVYLCASSLSSAGEGEQYFGPGTRLTVT.

This chain uses TRBV7-8 with TRBJ1-1; TRBD1 might be the D (6 bases). This CDR3 spans 14 amino acids. The V and J ends lost 5 bases and 5 bases respectively, with 15 bases between them. From germline, CDR1 is SGHVS and CDR2 FQNEAQ. CDR3 protein: CASSPTGASTEAFF. CDR3 DNA: TGTGCCAGCAGCCCGACAGGAGCTAGTACTGAAGCTTTCTTT.

CDR3 amino acids: CASSQTGNVEQYF. CDR3 DNA sequence: TGTGCCAGCAGCCAAACAGGGAACGTGGAGCAGTACTTC. This rearrangement joins TRBV5-6 to TRBJ2-7; the D gene is possibly TRBD1 (6 bases). Trimming took 4 bases from V and 7 from J, leaving 15 bases between them. This CDR3 has 13 amino acids. The V gene's germline CDR1 is SGHDT and CDR2 YYEEEE.